One sample yielded the 12 T cell receptor beta chains listed below, sequenced in a study of control samples from healthy donors and cancer patients. Generated by immunoSEQ multiplex PCR, the TCRdb table keeps only in-frame clones and is missing some. The sample carries roughly 130,000 clones, around nine tenths recorded once. Sample: blood. The receptors stem from a man in his forties or fifties in good health.

The J gene is TRBJ2-7, the V gene TRBV5-1; D call uncertain. Germline V gives CDR1 SGHRS, CDR2 YFSETQ. The V gene lost 5 bases and the J gene lost 2 bases, with 11 bases spanning the gap. The CDR3 spans 13 residues. The CDR3: CASRGLQTYEQYF. The CDR3 coding sequence is TGCGCCAGCAGAGGATTGCAGACCTACGAGCAGTACTTC.

The chain uses TRBV25-1 and TRBJ2-7, with 11 bases fitting TRBD1. CDR3 length: 15 residues. Germline lookup yields CDR1 MGHDK and CDR2 SYGVNS. After removal of 1 base from V and 6 bases from J, the junction contained 5 bases not matched to a gene. CDR3 in DNA: TGTGCCAGCAGTGAATGGCGGACAGGGGGCTCCGAGCAGTACTTC. Its translation: CASSEWRTGGSEQYF.

This sequence joins TRBV10-3 and TRBJ1-2; D call uncertain. The V end was cut by 4 bases, the J end by 4 bases, with 7 bases between. The CDR3 is 12 amino acids. CDR1 and CDR2 from the germline V gene are ENHRY and SYGVKD. The CDR3 spells CAISASLYGYTF. The CDR3 DNA follows: TGTGCCATCAGTGCGAGCCTCTATGGCTACACCTTC.

The table lists this clone with a count of one. Other DNA sequences of this sample code for an identical CDR3. V usage is TRBV18 and J usage is TRBJ1-1; 8 positions match TRBD1. Germline loops: CDR1 KGHSH, CDR2 LQKENI. This CDR3 region has 14 residues. The ends lost 2 bases at V and 3 bases at J; junction bases unmatched: 2. The CDR3 sequence is CASSPNRGDTEAFF. The CDR3 region has the DNA TGTGCCAGCTCACCAAACAGGGGGGACACTGAAGCTTTCTTT.

This chain connects TRBV6-1 to TRBJ1-5, with D possibly matching TRBD1 (6 bases). Trimming took 2 bases from V and 5 from J, leaving 10 bases between them. This CDR3 is 14 amino acids long. The germline V gene encodes CDR1 MNHNS and CDR2 SASEGT. The CDR3 loop is CASSEFRGDQPQHF. The CDR3 DNA reads TGTGCCAGCAGTGAATTTAGGGGGGATCAGCCCCAGCATTTT.

V and J are TRBV6-5 and TRBJ1-2; D is perhaps TRBD1 (6 bases). Looked up from germline, CDR1 is MNHEY and CDR2 is SVGAGI. V was shortened by 6 bases and J by 6 bases, with 17 bases between the two germline ends. The CDR3 totals 14 residues. CDR3 nucleotides: TGTGCCAGCAGGGGATCGCAGGGGAGTCATGGCTACACCTTC. It specifies CASRGSQGSHGYTF.

The V gene is TRBV11-2, the J gene TRBJ1-1, with D unresolved. The germline CDR1 and CDR2 sequences are SGHAT and FQNNGV. V shed 2 bases and J shed 3 bases, with 13 bases lying between them. The CDR3 sequence is 15 residues long. The CDR3: CASSLFTTAYTEAFF. For the CDR3, the DNA is TGTGCCAGCAGCTTATTCACAACAGCGTACACTGAAGCTTTCTTT.

The V and J genes are TRBV5-6 and TRBJ1-1; D gene ambiguous. Germline-derived CDR1 and CDR2 are SGHDT and YYEEEE. CDR3 length: 13 amino acids. V shed 0 bases and J shed 1 base, with 4 bases lying between them. The CDR3 reads CASSLEWNTEAFF. CDR3 coding DNA: TGTGCCAGCAGCTTGGAATGGAACACTGAAGCTTTCTTT.

The genes are TRBV27 and TRBJ2-7; the D is unclear. Germline CDR1 reads MNHEY; CDR2 reads SMNVEV (reference sequence). The CDR3 length is 13 residues. Trimming removed 6 bases at V and 4 bases at J, with 13 bases between. CDR3 protein: CASRPTGTYEQYF. The CDR3 DNA reads as TGTGCCAGCAGACCCACCGGTACTTACGAGCAGTACTTC.

The chain employs TRBV6-4 and TRBJ2-3; TRBD2 matches at 11 bases. There are 15 residues in the CDR3. The J segment lost 0 bases and the V segment lost 4 bases, leaving 0 bases of the junction unmatched. The germline V gene has CDR1 MRHNA and CDR2 SNTAGT. CDR3 sequence reads: CASSGLAGSTDTQYF. The CDR3 bases are TGTGCCAGCAGTGGACTAGCGGGAAGCACAGATACGCAGTATTTT.

This clone was picked up one time. The DNA of the CDR3 is TGTGCCATCAGTGAACAGGGCTTGCTTTGGAATCAGCCCCAGCATTTT. This gives the protein CAISEQGLLWNQPQHF. The gene calls are TRBV10-3 and TRBJ1-5; maybe TRBD1 (6 bases). CDR1 is ENHRY, CDR2 SYGVKD, per germline. The V gene lost 3 bases and the J gene lost 4 bases, with 16 bases spanning the gap. CDR3 length: 16 residues.

This clone has only one observation. The V call is TRBV5-6, the J call TRBJ2-7, with TRBD2 as a possible D gene (6 bases). V lost 3 bases, J lost 5 bases, and 15 bases lay in between. This CDR3 region has 14 residues. Per the germline V gene, CDR1 is SGHDT and CDR2 is YYEEEE. CDR3 protein: CASSSGLSIDEQYF. The CDR3 DNA sequence: TGTGCCAGCAGCTCGGGACTGTCGATTGACGAGCAGTACTTC.